This record concerns one T cell receptor (beta chain) sequence. The data stem from a study of Graves' ophthalmopathy and Graves' hyperthyroidism. Under 3 months in duration, the ophthalmopathy in affected donors had moderate-to-severe activity, CAS ≥3 and NOSPECS ≥4. The CDR3 has 13 residues. CDR1 is MNHNS, CDR2 SASEGT, per germline. Trimming cost V 7 bases and J 2 bases; bases outside gene matches: 4. CDR3 regions of TCR beta were amplified from RNA transcripts. First-round RT-PCR with HTBI primers preceded a second-round multiplex PCR. TCRdb re-derived calls from the multiplex PCR reads in MiXCR, one entry per CDR3 protein. The sample carries 660,000 or so distinct CDR3 sequences, over 40% recorded once.

The chain combines TRBV6-1 with TRBJ2-5, with 7 bases lining up with TRBD1. The sample taken for sequencing was peripheral blood. The TCR was taken from an adult man with Graves' ophthalmopathy. The CDR3, as DNA: TGTGCCAGCACCAGGGGGATTCAAGAGACCCAGTACTTC. Translated, it gives CASTRGIQETQYF.